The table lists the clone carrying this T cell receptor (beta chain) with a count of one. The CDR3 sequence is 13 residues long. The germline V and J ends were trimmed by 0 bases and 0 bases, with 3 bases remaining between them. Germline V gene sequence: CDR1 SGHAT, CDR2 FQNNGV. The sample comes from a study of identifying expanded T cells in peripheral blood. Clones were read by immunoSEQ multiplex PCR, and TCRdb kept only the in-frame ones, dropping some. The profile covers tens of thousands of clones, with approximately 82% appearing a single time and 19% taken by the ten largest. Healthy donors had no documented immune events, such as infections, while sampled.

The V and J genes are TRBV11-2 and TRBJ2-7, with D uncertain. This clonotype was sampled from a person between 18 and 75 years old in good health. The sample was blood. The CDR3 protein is CASSLDRSYEQYF. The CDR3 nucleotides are TGTGCCAGCAGCTTAGACCGCTCCTACGAGCAGTACTTC.